These 10 T cell receptor beta chains came from one sample sequenced in a study of blood T cell repertoires in COVID-19. Measured with immunoSEQ multiplex PCR; TCRdb has only the in-frame clones, and not every one. The data hold 200,000 to 250,000 clones, with approximately 85% observed a single time. The sample consisted of peripheral blood. These receptors originate from a woman aged 70 to 79 with COVID-19, enrolled during active disease.

The gene calls are TRBV12-1 and TRBJ2-7; TRBD2 reflects the table's D call only, with no check against the DNA. TRBV12-1 is labeled a pseudogene. The CDR3 is 18 amino acids. CDR3 sequence (DNA): TGTGCCAGCAGCCTCGGGACTAGCGGAATGAGAGGGAGGTACGAGCAGTACTTC. Its protein is CASSLGTSGMRGRYEQYF.

The V and J genes are TRBV5-1 and TRBJ2-3; 14 nucleotides line up with TRBD2. Trimming removed 2 bases from V and 2 bases from J; junction bases left unmatched: 10. CDR1 SGHRS and CDR2 YFSETQ come from the germline V gene. The CDR3 spans 19 residues. As DNA, the CDR3 is TGCGCCAGCAGCTTTTTCGGGACTAGCGGGAGTGGGCCCACAGATACGCAGTATTTT. Protein product: CASSFFGTSGSGPTDTQYF.

The chain carries TRBV18 and TRBJ2-7; tentatively, D is TRBD1 (6 bases). From germline, CDR1 is KGHSH and CDR2 LQKENI. This CDR3 is 15 amino acids long. V gave up 1 base and J gave up 3 bases, with 13 bases separating them. The DNA of the CDR3 is TGTGCCAGCTCACCACAACCGACAGGCGGCTACGAGCAGTACTTC. It specifies CASSPQPTGGYEQYF.

This chain uses TRBV5-1 with TRBJ2-1, with a tentative D call TRBD1 (5 bases). The CDR3 totals 15 residues. CDR1 and CDR2 from the germline V gene are SGHRS and YFSETQ. Trimming left V 4 bases short and J 1 base short, with 12 bases between. CDR3 in DNA: TGCGCCAGCAGCCCTGAAGCAGGGTCCTACAATGAGCAGTTCTTC. This encodes CASSPEAGSYNEQFF.

This clone was detected once. The rearrangement uses TRBV7-3 and TRBJ2-5, with 7 bases matching TRBD2. J gave up 4 bases and V 5 bases, and 10 bases lay outside the gene matches. The length of the CDR3 is 15 residues. The germline V gene has CDR1 SGHTA and CDR2 FQGTGA. CDR3 DNA: TGTGCCAGCAGCCTAGGCGGCGGGAGCAGAGAGACCCAGTACTTC. Protein sequence: CASSLGGGSRETQYF.

The chain carries TRBV7-9 and TRBJ1-4; D not resolved. Trimming removed 5 bases at V and 5 bases at J, with 3 bases between. This CDR3 contains 11 residues. Germline V gives CDR1 SEHNR, CDR2 FQNEAQ (reference sequence). CDR3 nucleotides: TGTGCCAGCAGCCAGAATGAAAAACTGTTTTTT. Encoded protein: CASSQNEKLFF.

The chain uses TRBV27 and TRBJ2-2; the D gene is possibly TRBD2 (5 bases). Germline CDR1 reads MNHEY; CDR2 reads SMNVEV (reference sequence). V was clipped by 6 bases and J by 2 bases, with 7 bases between them. The CDR3 loop spans 13 amino acids. CDR3 coding DNA: TGTGCCAGCAGAAGCGGAAACACCGGGGAGCTGTTTTTT. Translating gives CASRSGNTGELFF.

The V and J genes are TRBV9 and TRBJ2-3; 13 bases agree with TRBD2. The V and J ends lost 3 bases and 5 bases, in that order; junction bases with no gene match: 6. The CDR3 runs 16 residues. Germline V lookup: CDR1 SGDLS, CDR2 YYNGEE. DNA of the CDR3: TGTGCCAGCAGCGAAGAACTAGCGGGAGGGCAAGATACGCAGTATTTT. This codes for CASSEELAGGQDTQYF.

This sequence joins TRBV30 and TRBJ1-2; a possible D gene is TRBD1 (6 bases). The ends were cut back, 6 bases at V and 2 bases at J, with 13 bases in the middle. The CDR3 extends over 13 amino acids. Per germline, CDR1 GTSNPN and CDR2 SVGIG (reference sequence). CDR3 residues: CACTVGQNYGYTF. In nucleotides, the CDR3 is TGTGCCTGTACAGTCGGACAGAACTATGGCTACACCTTC.

The CDR3 DNA reads TGTGCCAGCAGCTACCGGGACAGGCCTGAAAAACTGTTTTTT. This translates into CASSYRDRPEKLFF. The J gene is TRBJ1-4, the V gene TRBV13; 8 bases line up with TRBD1. The V segment lost 4 bases and the J segment 7 bases; nucleotides outside the gene matches: 5. The germline gives CDR1 PRHDT, CDR2 FYEKMQ (reference sequence). CDR3 size: 14 residues.